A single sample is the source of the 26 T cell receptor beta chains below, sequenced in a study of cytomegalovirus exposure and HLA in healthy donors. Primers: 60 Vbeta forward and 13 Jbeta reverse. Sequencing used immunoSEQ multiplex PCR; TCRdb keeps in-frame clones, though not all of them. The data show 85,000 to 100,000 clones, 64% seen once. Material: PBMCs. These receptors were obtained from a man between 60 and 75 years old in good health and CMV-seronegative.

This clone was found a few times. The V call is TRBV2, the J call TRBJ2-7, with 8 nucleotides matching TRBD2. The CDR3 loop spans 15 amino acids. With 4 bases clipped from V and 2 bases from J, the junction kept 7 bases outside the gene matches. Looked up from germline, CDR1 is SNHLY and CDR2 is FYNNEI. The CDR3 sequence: CASSALAGIPYEQYF. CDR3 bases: TGTGCCAGCAGTGCGTTAGCGGGGATTCCCTACGAGCAGTACTTC.

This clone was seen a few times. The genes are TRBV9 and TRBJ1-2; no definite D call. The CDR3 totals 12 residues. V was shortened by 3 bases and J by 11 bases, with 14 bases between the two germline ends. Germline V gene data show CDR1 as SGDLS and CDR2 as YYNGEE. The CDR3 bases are TGTGCCAGCAGCGGTCGGAGAGCGGGGTACACCTTC. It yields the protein CASSGRRAGYTF.

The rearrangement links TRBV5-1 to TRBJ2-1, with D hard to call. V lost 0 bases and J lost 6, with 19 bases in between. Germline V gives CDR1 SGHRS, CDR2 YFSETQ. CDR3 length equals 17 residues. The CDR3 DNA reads TGCGCCAGCAGCTTGGAAGTGGCCACCTCGCCCTTCAATGAGCAGTTCTTC. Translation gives CASSLEVATSPFNEQFF. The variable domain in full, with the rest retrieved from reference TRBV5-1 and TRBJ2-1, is KAGVTQTPRYLIKTRGQQVTLSCSPISGHRSVSWYQQTPGQGLQFLFEYFSETQRNKGNFPGRFSGRQFSNSRSEMNVSTLELGDSALYLCASSLEVATSPFNEQFFGPGTRLTVL.

In DNA, the CDR3 is TGTGCCAGCAGTCCCGAGGTGGATGAAAAACTGTTTTTT. It yields the protein CASSPEVDEKLFF. The chain couples TRBV2 to TRBJ1-4; unclear D gene. The CDR3 runs to 13 residues. Germline CDR1 SNHLY, CDR2 FYNNEI. V lost 5 bases, J lost 6 bases, and 10 bases lay in between.

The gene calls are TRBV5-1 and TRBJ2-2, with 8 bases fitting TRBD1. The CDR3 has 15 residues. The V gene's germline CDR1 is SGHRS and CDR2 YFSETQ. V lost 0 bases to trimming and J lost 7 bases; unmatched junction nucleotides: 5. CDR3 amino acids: CASSLDRGRFGELFF. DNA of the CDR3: TGCGCCAGCAGCTTGGACAGGGGGAGGTTCGGGGAGCTGTTTTTT.

The CDR3 sequence is CASTRDLGNTIYF. CDR3 coding DNA: TGTGCCAGCACCCGCGACTTAGGAAACACCATATATTTT. The J gene is TRBJ1-3, the V gene TRBV2; D unclear. V lost 7 bases, J lost 4 bases, and 11 bases lay in between. This CDR3 spans 13 amino acids. Germline assignment: CDR1 SNHLY and CDR2 FYNNEI.

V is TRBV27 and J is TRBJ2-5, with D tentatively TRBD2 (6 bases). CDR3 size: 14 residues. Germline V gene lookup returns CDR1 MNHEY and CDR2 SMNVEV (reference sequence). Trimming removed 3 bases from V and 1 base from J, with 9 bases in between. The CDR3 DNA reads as TGTGCCAGCAGTTTTAACGGGGGCCAAGAGACCCAGTACTTC. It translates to CASSFNGGQETQYF.

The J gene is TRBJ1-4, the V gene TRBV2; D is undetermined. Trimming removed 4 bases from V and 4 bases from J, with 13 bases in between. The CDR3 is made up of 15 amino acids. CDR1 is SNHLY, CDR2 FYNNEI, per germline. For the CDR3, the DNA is TGTGCCAGCAGTGGGGTGGGCAGCCATAATGAAAAACTGTTTTTT. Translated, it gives CASSGVGSHNEKLFF.

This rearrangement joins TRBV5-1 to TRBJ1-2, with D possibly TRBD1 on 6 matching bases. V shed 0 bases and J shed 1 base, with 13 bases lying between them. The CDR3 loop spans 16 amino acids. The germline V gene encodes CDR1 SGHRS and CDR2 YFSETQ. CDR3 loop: CASSLADRSINYGYTF. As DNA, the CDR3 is TGCGCCAGCAGCTTGGCCGACAGGAGCATTAACTATGGCTACACCTTC.

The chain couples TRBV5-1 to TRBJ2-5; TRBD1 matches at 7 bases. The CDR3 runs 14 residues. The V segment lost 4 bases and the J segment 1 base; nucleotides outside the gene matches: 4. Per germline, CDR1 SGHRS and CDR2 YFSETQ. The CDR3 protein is CASSTGTVQETQYF. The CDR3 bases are TGCGCCAGCAGCACAGGGACAGTCCAAGAGACCCAGTACTTC.

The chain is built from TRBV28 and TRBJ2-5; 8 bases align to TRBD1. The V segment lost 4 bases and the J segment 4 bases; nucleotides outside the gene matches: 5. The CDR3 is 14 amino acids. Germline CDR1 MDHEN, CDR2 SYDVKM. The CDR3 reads CASSSGQGGETQYF. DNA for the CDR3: TGTGCCAGCAGTTCTGGACAGGGCGGAGAGACCCAGTACTTC.

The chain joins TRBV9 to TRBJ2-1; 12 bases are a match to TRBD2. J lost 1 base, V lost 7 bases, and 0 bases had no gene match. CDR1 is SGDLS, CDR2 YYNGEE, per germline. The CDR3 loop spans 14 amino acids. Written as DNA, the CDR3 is TGTGCCAGCGGGACTAGCGGGTCCTACAATGAGCAGTTCTTC. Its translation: CASGTSGSYNEQFF.

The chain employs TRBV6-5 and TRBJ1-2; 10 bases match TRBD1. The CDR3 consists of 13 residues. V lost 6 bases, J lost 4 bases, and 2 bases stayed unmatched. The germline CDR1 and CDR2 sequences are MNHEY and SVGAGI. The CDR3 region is CASRRTGGYGYTF. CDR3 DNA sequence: TGTGCCAGCAGACGGACAGGGGGCTATGGCTACACCTTC.

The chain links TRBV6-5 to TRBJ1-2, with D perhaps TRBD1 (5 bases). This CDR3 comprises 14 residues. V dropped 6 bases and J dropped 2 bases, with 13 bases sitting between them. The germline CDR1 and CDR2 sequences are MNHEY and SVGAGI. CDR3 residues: CASRNEKGNYGYTF. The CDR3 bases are TGTGCCAGCAGGAATGAGAAGGGGAACTATGGCTACACCTTC.

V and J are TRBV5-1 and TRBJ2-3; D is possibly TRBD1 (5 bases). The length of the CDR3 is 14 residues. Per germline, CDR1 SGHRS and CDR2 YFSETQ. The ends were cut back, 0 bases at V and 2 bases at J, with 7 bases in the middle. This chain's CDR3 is CASSLEQVTDTQYF. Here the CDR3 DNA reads TGCGCCAGCAGCTTGGAACAGGTCACAGATACGCAGTATTTT.

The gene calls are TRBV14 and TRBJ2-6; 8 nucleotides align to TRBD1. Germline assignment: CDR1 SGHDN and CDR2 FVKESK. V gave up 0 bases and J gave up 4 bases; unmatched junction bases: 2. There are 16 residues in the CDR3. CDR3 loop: CASSQETGAGANVLTF. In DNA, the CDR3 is TGTGCCAGCAGCCAAGAGACAGGGGCCGGGGCCAACGTCCTGACTTTC.

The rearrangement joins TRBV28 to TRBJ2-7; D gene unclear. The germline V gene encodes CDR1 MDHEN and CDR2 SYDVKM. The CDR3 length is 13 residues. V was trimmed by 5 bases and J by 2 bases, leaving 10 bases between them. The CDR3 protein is CASSLHTTYEQYF. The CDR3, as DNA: TGTGCCAGCAGTCTCCACACCACCTACGAGCAGTACTTC.

As DNA, the CDR3 is TGCAGCGTTGACTTCGCGGGGAACTCCTACAATGAGCAGTTCTTC. Translating gives CSVDFAGNSYNEQFF. The V call is TRBV29-1, the J call TRBJ2-1, with D possibly matching TRBD2 (6 bases). Per the germline V gene, CDR1 is SQVTM and CDR2 is ANQGSEA. V shed 3 bases and J shed 0 bases, with 12 bases lying between them. The CDR3 is 15 amino acids.

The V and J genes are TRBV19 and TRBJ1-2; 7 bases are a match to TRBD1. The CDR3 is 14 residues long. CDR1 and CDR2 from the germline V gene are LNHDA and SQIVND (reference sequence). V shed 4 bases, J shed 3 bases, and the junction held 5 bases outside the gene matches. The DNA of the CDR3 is TGTGCCAGTAGTAAGGGACAGAAGTACTATGGCTACACCTTC. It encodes CASSKGQKYYGYTF. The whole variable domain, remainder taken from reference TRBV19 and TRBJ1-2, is DGGITQSPKYLFRKEGQNVTLSCEQNLNHDAMYWYRQDPGQGLRLIYYSQIVNDFQKGDIAEGYSVSREKKESFPLTVTSAQKNPTAFYLCASSKGQKYYGYTFGSGTRLTVV.

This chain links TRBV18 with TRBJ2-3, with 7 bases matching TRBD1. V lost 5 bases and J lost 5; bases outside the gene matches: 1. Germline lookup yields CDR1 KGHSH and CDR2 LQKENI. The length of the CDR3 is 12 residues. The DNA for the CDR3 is TGTGCCAGCTCAGACAGGGTAGATACGCAGTATTTT. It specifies CASSDRVDTQYF.

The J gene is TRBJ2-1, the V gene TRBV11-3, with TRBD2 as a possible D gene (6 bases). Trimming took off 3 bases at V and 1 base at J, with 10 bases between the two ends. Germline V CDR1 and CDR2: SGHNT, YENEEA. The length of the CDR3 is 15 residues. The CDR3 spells CASSLGGVSYNEQFF. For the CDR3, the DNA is TGTGCCAGCAGCTTGGGGGGAGTGTCCTACAATGAGCAGTTCTTC.

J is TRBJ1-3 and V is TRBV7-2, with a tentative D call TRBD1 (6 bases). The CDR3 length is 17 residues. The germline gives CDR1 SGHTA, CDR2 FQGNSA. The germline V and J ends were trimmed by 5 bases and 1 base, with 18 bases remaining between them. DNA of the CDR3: TGTGCCAGCAGCATTCACAGGGCTGGGGCTTCTGGAAACACCATATATTTT. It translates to CASSIHRAGASGNTIYF.

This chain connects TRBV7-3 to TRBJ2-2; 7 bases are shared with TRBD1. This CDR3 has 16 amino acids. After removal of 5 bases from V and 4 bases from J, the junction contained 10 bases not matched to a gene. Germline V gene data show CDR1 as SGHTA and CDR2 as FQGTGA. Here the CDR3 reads CASSATGTAVTGELFF. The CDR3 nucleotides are TGTGCCAGCAGCGCGACCGGGACAGCCGTCACCGGGGAGCTGTTTTTT. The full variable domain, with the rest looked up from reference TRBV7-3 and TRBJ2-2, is GAGVSQTPSNKVTEKGKYVELRCDPISGHTALYWYRQSLGQGPEFLIYFQGTGAADDSGLPNDRFFAVRPEGSVSTLKIQRTERGDSAVYLCASSATGTAVTGELFFGEGSRLTVL.

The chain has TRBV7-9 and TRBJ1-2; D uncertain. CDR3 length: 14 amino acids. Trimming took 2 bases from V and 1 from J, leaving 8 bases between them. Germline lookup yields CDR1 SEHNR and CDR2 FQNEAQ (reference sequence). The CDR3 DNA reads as TGTGCCAGCAGCTTATCGTCAGATAACTATGGCTACACCTTC. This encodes CASSLSSDNYGYTF.

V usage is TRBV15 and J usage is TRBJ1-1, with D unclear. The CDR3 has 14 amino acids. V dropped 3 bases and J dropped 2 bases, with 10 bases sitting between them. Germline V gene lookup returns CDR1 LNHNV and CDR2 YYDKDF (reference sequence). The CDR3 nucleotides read TGTGCCACCAGCAGTGAGAGGTCCAACACTGAAGCTTTCTTT. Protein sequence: CATSSERSNTEAFF.

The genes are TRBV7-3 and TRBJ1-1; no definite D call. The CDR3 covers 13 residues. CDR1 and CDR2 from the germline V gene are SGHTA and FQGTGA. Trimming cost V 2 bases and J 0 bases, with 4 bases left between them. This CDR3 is CASSLELNTEAFF. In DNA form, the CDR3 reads TGTGCCAGCAGCTTAGAGCTGAACACTGAAGCTTTCTTT.